This note documents a single T cell receptor (beta chain) sequence. Its antigen is undetermined. This specimen comes from a study of T-cell memory formation after mild COVID-19. In TCRdb, the 5' RACE reads were re-called with MiXCR into one record per CDR3 protein. The sample includes 200,000 to 250,000 distinct CDR3 sequences, 15% of them seen just once. CDR3 length equals 19 residues. V was clipped by 6 bases and J by 3 bases, with 30 bases between them. CDR1 and CDR2 from the germline V gene are MNHEY and SVGAGI. Study-wide findings and caveats: Clones that contracted clustered mainly in CM and EM if CD4+ and in EMRA if CD8+. The pre-infection memory compartment contained some responding clones, suggesting cross-reactive memory joined. The second-wave clones peaking on day 37 were not confirmed as SARS-CoV-2-specific.

The sequenced material came from PBMCs or a T cell subset sorted from them (not recorded which). V is TRBV6-5 and J is TRBJ2-7, with TRBD1 as a possible D gene (6 bases). This receptor was obtained from an adult woman who had mild COVID-19 (a few samples of this study predate the infection). Cell type and time point are not known. CDR3 bases: TGTGCCAGCAGACCTCTCACGCACTTGACAGGATCCCGGTTCTACGAGCAGTACTTC. As protein: CASRPLTHLTGSRFYEQYF.